The 21 T cell receptor beta chains below were found in one sample sequenced in a study of blood T cell repertoires in COVID-19. Profiling relied on immunoSEQ multiplex PCR, and the TCRdb table lists in-frame clones only, not all of them. The data contain approximately 170,000 clones, roughly 84% of them singletons. What was sequenced was peripheral blood. The receptors shown here come from a man in his 70s with active or convalescent COVID-19.

The chain carries TRBV28 and TRBJ2-7; the match to TRBD2 covers 10 bases. The CDR3 has 19 residues. The V segment lost 6 bases and the J segment 6 bases; nucleotides outside the gene matches: 23. From germline, CDR1 is MDHEN and CDR2 SYDVKM. The CDR3 nucleotides read TGTGCCAGCAGAGACCAGAGGACTAGCGGCGAACCCCACCTGGTCGAGCAGTACTTC. Translated: CASRDQRTSGEPHLVEQYF. Supplemented by reference TRBV28 and TRBJ2-7, the full variable domain reads DVKVTQSSRYLVKRTGEKVFLECVQDMDHENMFWYRQDPGLGLRLIYFSYDVKMKEKGDIPEGYSVSREKKERFSLILESASTNQTSMYLCASRDQRTSGEPHLVEQYFGPGTRLTVT.

This sequence joins TRBV5-6 and TRBJ2-1, with D perhaps matching TRBD1 (6 bases). CDR1 is SGHDT and CDR2 is YYEEEE in the germline V gene. The CDR3 runs 17 residues. The V and J ends lost 3 bases and 2 bases respectively, with 18 bases between them. The CDR3 sequence is CASSWGQGEKAYNEQFF. CDR3 DNA sequence: TGTGCCAGCAGCTGGGGACAAGGGGAAAAGGCCTACAATGAGCAGTTCTTC.

This clone came up once. The chain uses TRBV7-9 and TRBJ2-7; D gene unclear. The germline V gene encodes CDR1 SEHNR and CDR2 FQNEAQ (reference sequence). The ends were cut back, 4 bases at V and 4 bases at J, with 8 bases in the middle. This CDR3 has 12 amino acids. Written as DNA, the CDR3 is TGTGCCAGCAGCTCGGGTTATTACGAGCAGTACTTC. Translation: CASSSGYYEQYF.

This chain connects TRBV19 to TRBJ1-6; D is ambiguous. The CDR3 is made up of 16 amino acids. Germline V gene sequence: CDR1 LNHDA, CDR2 SQIVND (reference sequence). V was cut by 2 bases and J by 6 bases, with 14 bases left in between. The CDR3 reads CASSIHAVAFNSPLHF. The CDR3 DNA reads TGTGCCAGTAGTATACATGCGGTGGCCTTTAATTCACCCCTCCACTTT.

The CDR3 DNA sequence: TGTGCCAGCAGTTACGCGGAGAACACTGAAGCTTTCTTT. Protein: CASSYAENTEAFF. The chain joins TRBV6-2 or TRBV6-3 to TRBJ1-1; D unresolved. From germline, CDR1 is MNHEY and CDR2 SVGEGT. The CDR3 spans 13 residues. V was clipped by 2 bases and J by 1 base, with 5 bases between them.

This sequence joins TRBV28 and TRBJ2-3, with 10 bases fitting TRBD2. Trimming at V came to 6 bases and at J to 4 bases, leaving 7 bases not matched to a gene. CDR1 MDHEN and CDR2 SYDVKM come from the germline V gene. There are 15 residues in the CDR3. CDR3 nucleotide sequence: TGTGCCAGCAGCCGCCCAGCGGGGGGGGCAGATACGCAGTATTTT. It codes for CASSRPAGGADTQYF.

The gene calls are TRBV18 and TRBJ2-7; 8 bases fit TRBD1. Trimming cost V 3 bases and J 3 bases; bases outside gene matches: 7. This CDR3 has 15 residues. Germline CDR1 is KGHSH and CDR2 is LQKENI. DNA for the CDR3: TGTGCCAGCTCACCGGGACAGGTATCCGTCTACGAGCAGTACTTC. Translation: CASSPGQVSVYEQYF.

The rearrangement joins TRBV7-2 to TRBJ2-3, with 13 bases identical to TRBD2. Germline V gene lookup returns CDR1 SGHTA and CDR2 FQGNSA. CDR3 length: 17 amino acids. V gave up 1 base and J gave up 4 bases; unmatched junction bases: 5. CDR3 amino acids: CASSLGPGTSGADTQYF. Here the CDR3 DNA reads TGTGCCAGCAGCTTAGGGCCTGGGACTAGCGGGGCAGATACGCAGTATTTT.

The chain has TRBV19 and TRBJ1-1, with TRBD1 identical over 9 bases. Unmatched junction bases numbered 1, after V lost 6 bases and J lost 2 bases. Germline CDR1 is LNHDA and CDR2 is SQIVND (reference sequence). The CDR3 spans 13 residues. The CDR3 loop reads CASRGQGNTEAFF. The CDR3 bases are TGTGCCAGTAGGGGACAGGGTAACACTGAAGCTTTCTTT.

V and J are TRBV3-1 (or the pseudogene TRBV3-2) and TRBJ2-7, with 8 bases identical to TRBD2. The CDR3 has 15 residues. CDR1 and CDR2 (germline): LGHDT, YNNKEL (reference sequence). V trimming: 1 base; J trimming: 4 bases; junction bases outside the gene matches: 6. CDR3: CASSQVAGGWYEQYF. In nucleotides, the CDR3 is TGTGCCAGCAGCCAAGTTGCGGGAGGCTGGTACGAGCAGTACTTC.

CDR3 coding DNA: TGTGCCAGCAGCCCCGTCGGAGTCCGGGGCACAGATACGCAGTATTTT. Protein: CASSPVGVRGTDTQYF. The gene calls are TRBV5-5 and TRBJ2-3; no definite D call. V dropped 4 bases and J dropped 1 base, with 16 bases sitting between them. Germline assignment: CDR1 SGHKS and CDR2 YYEKEE (reference sequence). CDR3 length: 16 amino acids.

This chain connects TRBV7-9 to TRBJ2-5, with 8 bases fitting TRBD1. The V gene's germline CDR1 is SEHNR and CDR2 FQNEAQ (reference sequence). This CDR3 has 14 residues. V lost 5 bases, J lost 5 bases, and 7 bases stayed unmatched. The CDR3 DNA reads TGTGCCAGCAGCGCTGGACAGGGCCGGGAGACCCAGTACTTC. Amino acid sequence: CASSAGQGRETQYF.

The V call is TRBV5-1, the J call TRBJ2-7; 8 nucleotides agree with TRBD1. Germline loops: CDR1 SGHRS, CDR2 YFSETQ. V trimming: 3 bases; J trimming: 2 bases; junction bases outside the gene matches: 10. This CDR3 comprises 16 residues. The CDR3 loop reads CASSSGTGTGAYEQYF. The CDR3 DNA is TGCGCCAGCAGCTCGGGGACCGGGACAGGAGCCTACGAGCAGTACTTC.

The chain uses TRBV27 and TRBJ2-7; TRBD2 aligns across 9 bases. J gave up 5 bases and V 4 bases, and 9 bases lay outside the gene matches. CDR3 length: 15 residues. Per germline, CDR1 MNHEY and CDR2 SMNVEV (reference sequence). CDR3 in DNA: TGTGCCAGCAGTTCCCATCAGCGGGAGGAACACGAGCAGTACTTC. It specifies CASSSHQREEHEQYF.

The rearrangement links TRBV5-1 to TRBJ1-1; TRBD1 is a possible D gene (6 bases). Germline CDR1 SGHRS, CDR2 YFSETQ. The V gene lost 3 bases and the J gene lost 1 base, with 16 bases spanning the gap. The CDR3 runs 16 residues. CDR3 sequence (DNA): TGCGCCAGCAGCTCGACTGGTGGGACACCGAACACTGAAGCTTTCTTT. This gives the protein CASSSTGGTPNTEAFF.

This chain uses TRBV6-1 with TRBJ1-3; D is unclear. Germline CDR1 and CDR2: MNHNS and SASEGT. The CDR3 sequence is 16 residues long. Trimming removed 1 base from V and 0 bases from J, with 10 bases in between. As DNA, the CDR3 is TGTGCCAGCAGTGAAGACTTTCCGAGCTCTGGAAACACCATATATTTT. Its protein is CASSEDFPSSGNTIYF.

The chain recombines TRBV3-1 (or the pseudogene TRBV3-2) with TRBJ2-1; maybe TRBD1 (6 bases). V lost 5 bases, J lost 4 bases, and 12 bases lay in between. Germline V lookup: CDR1 LGHDT, CDR2 YNNKEL (reference sequence). The CDR3 sequence is 14 residues long. CDR3 bases: TGTGCCAGCAGCTACGGACAGAAATACAATGAGCAGTTCTTC. Encoded protein: CASSYGQKYNEQFF.

The rearrangement joins TRBV25-1 to TRBJ2-1; 11 nucleotides align to TRBD2. The CDR3 covers 15 residues. The V and J ends lost 4 bases and 3 bases, in that order; junction bases with no gene match: 2. Germline V gives CDR1 MGHDK, CDR2 SYGVNS. CDR3 loop: CASSAGTSGYNEQFF. CDR3 coding DNA: TGTGCCAGCAGTGCGGGGACTAGCGGCTACAATGAGCAGTTCTTC.

This clone was recorded only once. J is TRBJ2-7 and V is TRBV5-1; 10 bases are shared with TRBD1. V was clipped by 4 bases and J by 1 base; unmatched bases: 5. From germline, CDR1 is SGHRS and CDR2 YFSETQ. The CDR3 consists of 15 residues. The CDR3 nucleotides are TGCGCCAGCAGCACCCGACAGGGGGCTTCCTACGAGCAGTACTTC. Translated: CASSTRQGASYEQYF.

The V and J genes are TRBV18 and TRBJ2-7; D might be TRBD1 (5 bases). CDR3 length equals 15 residues. From germline, CDR1 is KGHSH and CDR2 LQKENI. The V end was cut by 3 bases, the J end by 2 bases, with 14 bases between. This CDR3 is CASSPRLTATYEQYF. Here the CDR3 DNA reads TGTGCCAGCTCACCCCGTTTGACAGCCACCTACGAGCAGTACTTC. The whole variable domain, remainder taken from reference TRBV18 and TRBJ2-7, is NAGVMQNPRHLVRRRGQEARLRCSPMKGHSHVYWYRQLPEEGLKFMVYLQKENIIDESGMPKERFSAEFPKEGPSILRIQQVVRGDSAAYFCASSPRLTATYEQYFGPGTRLTVT.

The chain links TRBV27 to TRBJ1-6; a weak D match, TRBD1 (6 bases). This CDR3 is 15 amino acids long. The germline V gene has CDR1 MNHEY and CDR2 SMNVEV (reference sequence). Between the trimmed V and J ends, which lost 5 bases and 15 bases, there was a span of 23 bases. Here the CDR3 reads CASSPRGTDSGYLHF. CDR3 coding DNA: TGTGCCAGCAGTCCCAGGGGCACGGACTCGGGGTACCTCCACTTT.